This TCR beta chain was retrieved from a study of identifying expanded T cells in peripheral blood. V lost 5 bases, J lost 1 base, and 4 bases stayed unmatched. Germline V CDR1 and CDR2: MNHNS, SASEGT. This CDR3 is built from 14 residues. The protocol was immunoSEQ multiplex PCR, while the TCRdb copy is restricted to in-frame clones and leaves out a portion. The data show some 65,000 clones, about 85% seen once. Notes on this clone: The antigen remains unidentified.

No infections or other immune events were documented during collection. Regarding the study as a whole: Technical replicates showed around 1.3 changed clones; approximately two weeks 15 to 20; four weeks 19. Across healthy donors, higher total template counts meant significantly greater approximately two-week count variance.

The sample taken for sequencing was blood. The source of this sequence is a person aged 18 to 70 in good health. V gene TRBV6-1 combines with J gene TRBJ1-1, with 7 nucleotides matching TRBD1. CDR3: CASSPNRGNTEAFF. CDR3 nucleotide sequence: TGTGCCAGCAGTCCGAACAGGGGGAACACTGAAGCTTTCTTT.